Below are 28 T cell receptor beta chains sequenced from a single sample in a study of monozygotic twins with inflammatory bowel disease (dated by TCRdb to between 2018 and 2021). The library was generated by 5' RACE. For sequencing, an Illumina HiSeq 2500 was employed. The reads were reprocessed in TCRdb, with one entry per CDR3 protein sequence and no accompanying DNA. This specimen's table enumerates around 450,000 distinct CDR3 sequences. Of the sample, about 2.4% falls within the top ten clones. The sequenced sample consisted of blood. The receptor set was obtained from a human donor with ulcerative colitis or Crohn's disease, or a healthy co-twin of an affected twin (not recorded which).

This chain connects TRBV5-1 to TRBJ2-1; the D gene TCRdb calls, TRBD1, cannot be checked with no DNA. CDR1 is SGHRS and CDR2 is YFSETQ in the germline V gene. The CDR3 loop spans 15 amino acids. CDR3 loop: CASRSGTASYNEQFF.

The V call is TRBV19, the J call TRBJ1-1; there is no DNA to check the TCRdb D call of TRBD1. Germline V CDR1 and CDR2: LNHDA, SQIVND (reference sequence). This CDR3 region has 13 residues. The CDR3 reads CASSTGANTEAFF.

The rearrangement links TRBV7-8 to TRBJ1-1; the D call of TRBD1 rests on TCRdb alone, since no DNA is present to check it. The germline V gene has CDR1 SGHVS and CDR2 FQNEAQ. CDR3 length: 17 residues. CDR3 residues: CASSSRGRGLSLGKAFF.

The CDR3 sequence: CASSQDEGRGGYNEQFF. This sequence joins TRBV4-2 and TRBJ2-1; checking the TCRdb D call of TRBD2 is not possible without DNA. Germline V CDR1 and CDR2: LGHNA, YNFKEQ. CDR3 length: 17 amino acids.

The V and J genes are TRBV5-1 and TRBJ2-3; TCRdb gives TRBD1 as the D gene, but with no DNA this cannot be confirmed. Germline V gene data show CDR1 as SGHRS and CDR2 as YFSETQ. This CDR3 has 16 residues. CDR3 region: CASSFRTGGSTDTQYF. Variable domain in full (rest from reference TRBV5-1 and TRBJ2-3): KAGVTQTPRYLIKTRGQQVTLSCSPISGHRSVSWYQQTPGQGLQFLFEYFSETQRNKGNFPGRFSGRQFSNSRSEMNVSTLELGDSALYLCASSFRTGGSTDTQYFGPGTRLTVL.

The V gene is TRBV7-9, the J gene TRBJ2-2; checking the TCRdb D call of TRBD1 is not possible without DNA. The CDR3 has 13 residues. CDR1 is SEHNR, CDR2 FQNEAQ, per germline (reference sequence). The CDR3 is CASSPKGTGELFF. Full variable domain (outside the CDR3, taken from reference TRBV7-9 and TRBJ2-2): DTGVSQNPRHKITKRGQNVTFRCDPISEHNRLYWYRQTLGQGPEFLTYFQNEAQLEKSRLLSDRFSAERPKGSFSTLEIQRTEQGDSAMYLCASSPKGTGELFFGEGSRLTVL.

This CDR3 reads CASSEYSWKTNYGYTF. The V call is TRBV25-1, the J call TRBJ1-2. Looked up from germline, CDR1 is MGHDK and CDR2 is SYGVNS. This CDR3 has 16 amino acids.

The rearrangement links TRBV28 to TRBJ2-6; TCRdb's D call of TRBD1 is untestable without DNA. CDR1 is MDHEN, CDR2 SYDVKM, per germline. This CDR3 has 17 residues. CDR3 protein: CASSAQDGLRGANVLTF.

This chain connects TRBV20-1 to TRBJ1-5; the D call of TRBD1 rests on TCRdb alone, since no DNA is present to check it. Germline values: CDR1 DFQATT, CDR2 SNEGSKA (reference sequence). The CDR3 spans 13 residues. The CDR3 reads CGTTGGANQPQHF.

The CDR3 loop reads CASSLVGAGSNSPLHF. The V call is TRBV7-2, the J call TRBJ1-6; TCRdb's assignment of TRBD1 cannot be checked, as there is no DNA. This CDR3 is 16 amino acids long. Germline-derived CDR1 and CDR2 are SGHTA and FQGNSA.

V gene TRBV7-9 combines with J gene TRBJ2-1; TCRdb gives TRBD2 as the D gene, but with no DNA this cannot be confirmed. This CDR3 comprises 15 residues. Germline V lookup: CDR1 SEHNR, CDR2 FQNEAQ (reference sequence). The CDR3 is CASSPILAGRNEQFF.

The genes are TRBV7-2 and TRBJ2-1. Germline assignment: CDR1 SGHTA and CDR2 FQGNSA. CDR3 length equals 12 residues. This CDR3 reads CASSHTYNEQFF.

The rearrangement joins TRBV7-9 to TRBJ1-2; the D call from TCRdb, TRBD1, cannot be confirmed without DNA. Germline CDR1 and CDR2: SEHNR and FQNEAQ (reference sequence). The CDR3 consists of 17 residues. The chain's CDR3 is CASSSSDREGFNYGYTF.

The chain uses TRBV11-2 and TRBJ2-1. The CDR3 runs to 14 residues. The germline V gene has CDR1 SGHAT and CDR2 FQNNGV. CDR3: CTSSLGAIYNEQFF.

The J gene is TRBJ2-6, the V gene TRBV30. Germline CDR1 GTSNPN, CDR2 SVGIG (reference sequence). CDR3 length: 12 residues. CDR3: CAWSSGANVLTF.

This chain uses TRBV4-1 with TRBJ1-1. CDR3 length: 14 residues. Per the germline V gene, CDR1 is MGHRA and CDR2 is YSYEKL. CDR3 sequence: CASSQGAPEDEAFF.

The CDR3 reads CASSHTGGSEAFF. The rearrangement uses TRBV12-3 or TRBV12-4 and TRBJ1-1; checking the TCRdb D call of TRBD1 is not possible without DNA. CDR3 size: 13 residues.

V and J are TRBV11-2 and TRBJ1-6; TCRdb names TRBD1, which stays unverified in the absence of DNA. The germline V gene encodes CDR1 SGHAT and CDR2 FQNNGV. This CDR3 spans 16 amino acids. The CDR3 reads CASSRDRGVRDSPLHF.

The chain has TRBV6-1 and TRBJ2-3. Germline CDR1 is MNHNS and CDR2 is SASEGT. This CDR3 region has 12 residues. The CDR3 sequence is CASRSDTDTQYF.

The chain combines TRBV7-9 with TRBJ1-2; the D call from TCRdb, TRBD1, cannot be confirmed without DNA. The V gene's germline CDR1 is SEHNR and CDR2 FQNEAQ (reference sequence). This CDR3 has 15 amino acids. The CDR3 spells CASSLTQGAVEGYTF.

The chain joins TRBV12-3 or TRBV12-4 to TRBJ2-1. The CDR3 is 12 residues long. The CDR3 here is CASSQPRSEQFF.

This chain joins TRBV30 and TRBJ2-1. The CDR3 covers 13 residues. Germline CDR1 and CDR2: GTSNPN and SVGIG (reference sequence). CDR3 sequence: CAWSYSIYNEQFF. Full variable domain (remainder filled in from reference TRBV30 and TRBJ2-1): SQTIHQWPATLVQPVGSPLSLECTVEGTSNPNLYWYRQAAGRGLQLLFYSVGIGQISSEVPQNLSASRPQDRQFILSSKKLLLSDSGFYLCAWSYSIYNEQFFGPGTRLTVL.

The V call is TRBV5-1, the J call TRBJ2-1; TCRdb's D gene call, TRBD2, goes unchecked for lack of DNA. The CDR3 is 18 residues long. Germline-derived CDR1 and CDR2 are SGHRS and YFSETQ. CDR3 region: CASSSSRTSGRAMGEQFF.

CDR3 protein: CATSRSTGVPYEQYF. The chain combines TRBV15 with TRBJ2-7; TCRdb's D call of TRBD1 is untestable without DNA. Germline CDR1 and CDR2: LNHNV and YYDKDF (reference sequence). The CDR3 runs 15 residues.

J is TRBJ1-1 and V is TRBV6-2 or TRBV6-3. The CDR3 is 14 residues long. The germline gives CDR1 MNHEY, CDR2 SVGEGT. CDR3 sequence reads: CASSPRVMNTEAFF.

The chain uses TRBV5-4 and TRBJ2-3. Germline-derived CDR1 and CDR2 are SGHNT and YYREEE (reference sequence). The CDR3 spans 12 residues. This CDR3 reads CASTSSADTQYF.

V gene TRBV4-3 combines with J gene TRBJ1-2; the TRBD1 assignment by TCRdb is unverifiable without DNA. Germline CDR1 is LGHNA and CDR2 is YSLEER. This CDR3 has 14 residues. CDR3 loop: CASSLHRRDYGYTF.

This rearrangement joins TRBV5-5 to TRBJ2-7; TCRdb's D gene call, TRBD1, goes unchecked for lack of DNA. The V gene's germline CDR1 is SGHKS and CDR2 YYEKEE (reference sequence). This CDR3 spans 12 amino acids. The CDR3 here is CASWGQTYEQYF.